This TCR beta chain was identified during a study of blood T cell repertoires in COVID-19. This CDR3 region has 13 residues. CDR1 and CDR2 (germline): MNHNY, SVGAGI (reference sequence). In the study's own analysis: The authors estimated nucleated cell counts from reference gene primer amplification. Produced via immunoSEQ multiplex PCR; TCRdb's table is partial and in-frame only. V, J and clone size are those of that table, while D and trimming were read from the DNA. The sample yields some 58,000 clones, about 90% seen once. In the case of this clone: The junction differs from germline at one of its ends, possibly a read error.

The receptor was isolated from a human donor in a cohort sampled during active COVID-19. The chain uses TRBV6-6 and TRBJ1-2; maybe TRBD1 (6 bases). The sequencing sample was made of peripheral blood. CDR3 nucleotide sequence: TGTGCCAGCAGTTACTCGAATCCCGGGACACTCCTCTTC. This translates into CASSYSNPGTLLF.